A single TCR beta chain is shown here with its context. This entry comes from a study of shared clonotypes between healthy human individuals. CDR3 length: 14 amino acids. V shed 2 bases and J 2 bases; nucleotides not matched to a gene: 3. Germline CDR1 KGHSY, CDR2 FQNENV. Sequenced by immunoSEQ multiplex PCR; TCRdb stores in-frame clones only, minus some. The sample yields about 340,000 clones, less than 75% seen once. The source material was memory CD4+ T cells sorted from blood. Subset: CD45RA-negative fraction. The V and J genes are TRBV16 and TRBJ2-7; TRBD2 aligns across 7 bases. The TCR originated in a man aged 25 to 40 in good health. CDR3 DNA sequence: TGTGCCAGCAGCCAACCGGGGGGAACCTACGAGCAGTACTTC. Protein sequence: CASSQPGGTYEQYF.